The 21 T cell receptor beta chains below all came from one sample that was sequenced in a study of cytomegalovirus exposure and HLA in healthy donors (dated by TCRdb to 2016 to 2017). Library preparation was by the immunoSEQ multiplex PCR assay. A mixture of 60 forward primers for TCR Vbeta segments and 13 reverse primers for TCR Jbeta segments was used in the multiplex PCR. TCRdb's version of the immuneACCESS table is confined to in-frame rearrangements and falls short of the full clone set. An unresolved V gene accounts for under half of the shortfall where checked; the remainder is of unknown origin. Counted in this sample were 60,000 or so clones; less than 75% of them appeared once. Clones ranked in the top ten supply around 27% of the sample. Sequencing input: PBMCs. These receptors all stem from a man aged 50 to 59 in good health and CMV-seropositive.

The gene calls are TRBV7-2 and TRBJ2-1; the D gene is possibly TRBD2 (5 bases). Per germline, CDR1 SGHTA and CDR2 FQGNSA. V dropped 4 bases and J dropped 6 bases, with 7 bases sitting between them. CDR3 length: 12 residues. CDR3 bases: TGTGCCAGCAGCTCCAGCGGCAATGAGCAGTTCTTC. It specifies CASSSSGNEQFF.

The chain uses TRBV6-5 and TRBJ2-1, with D possibly being TRBD2 (7 bases). This CDR3 has 16 residues. V lost 2 bases and J lost 8, with 19 bases in between. Per the germline V gene, CDR1 is MNHEY and CDR2 is SVGAGI. The DNA of the CDR3 is TGTGCCAGCAGTTACGGTTTAGGGGGGGCCGAGTATGAGCAGTTCTTC. Its translation is CASSYGLGGAEYEQFF.

This clone was recorded once. The chain joins TRBV7-9 to TRBJ2-7; 12 bases agree with TRBD2. Germline-derived CDR1 and CDR2 are SEHNR and FQNEAQ (reference sequence). The V and J ends lost 7 bases and 12 bases, in that order; junction bases with no gene match: 10. The CDR3 totals 13 residues. CDR3 in amino acids: CASTPTSGSFAYF. CDR3 bases: TGTGCCAGCACCCCGACTAGCGGGAGCTTTGCGTACTTC.

The rearrangement uses TRBV5-1 and TRBJ1-2; D is possibly TRBD1 (6 bases). The V end was cut by 1 base, the J end by 0 bases, with 16 bases between. Per germline, CDR1 SGHRS and CDR2 YFSETQ. The CDR3 has 17 amino acids. The CDR3 here is CASSLRGTQGANYGYTF. The CDR3, as DNA: TGCGCCAGCAGCTTGAGGGGAACACAGGGAGCTAACTATGGCTACACCTTC.

The chain recombines TRBV4-1 with TRBJ2-3, with a weak D call TRBD2 (7 bases). The V end lost 0 bases, the J end lost 2 bases, and 12 bases lay between the germline ends. Germline-derived CDR1 and CDR2 are MGHRA and YSYEKL. This CDR3 contains 16 residues. The CDR3 DNA reads TGCGCCAGCAGCCAAGATCGGGGGGCCGACACAGATACGCAGTATTTT. Its protein is CASSQDRGADTDTQYF.

This clone has more than one count but fewer than ten. This chain joins TRBV19 and TRBJ1-1, with 7 bases lining up with TRBD1. The germline gives CDR1 LNHDA, CDR2 SQIVND (reference sequence). CDR3 length: 13 amino acids. V was clipped by 5 bases and J by 6 bases; unmatched bases: 6. The CDR3 loop reads CASSRQGVAEAFF. CDR3 nucleotides: TGTGCCAGTAGTCGGCAGGGGGTGGCTGAAGCTTTCTTT.

This clone showed up just once. The J gene is TRBJ2-7, the V gene TRBV28; no clear D. Germline V gene lookup returns CDR1 MDHEN and CDR2 SYDVKM. The CDR3 has 14 residues. V lost 1 base, J lost 4 bases, and 11 bases lay in between. CDR3 in amino acids: CASSLYGLTYEQYF. The CDR3, as DNA: TGTGCCAGCAGTTTATATGGCCTTACGTACGAGCAGTACTTC.

As to this clone: The identical CDR3 is also encoded by other nucleotide sequences in the sample. The V and J genes are TRBV6-5 and TRBJ1-1; D is perhaps TRBD1 (5 bases). Germline CDR1 is MNHEY and CDR2 is SVGAGI. V lost 3 bases and J lost 5, with 13 bases in between. The CDR3 covers 14 residues. This chain's CDR3 is CASSYGHLQTEAFF. The CDR3 DNA reads as TGTGCCAGCAGTTATGGACATCTCCAGACTGAAGCTTTCTTT.

The chain couples TRBV19 to TRBJ2-1, with 13 bases that match TRBD2. Unmatched junction bases numbered 3, after V lost 4 bases and J lost 0 bases. The CDR3 runs to 17 residues. Germline V CDR1 and CDR2: LNHDA, SQIVND (reference sequence). The CDR3 reads CASSTRTSGSSYNEQFF. The CDR3 nucleotides read TGTGCCAGTAGTACCAGGACTAGCGGGAGCTCCTACAATGAGCAGTTCTTC.

J is TRBJ1-2 and V is TRBV6-6, with D possibly being TRBD1 (6 bases). V lost 6 bases and J 9 bases, leaving 20 bases between the germline ends. The CDR3 consists of 14 residues. Germline CDR1 and CDR2: MNHNY and SVGAGI (reference sequence). As DNA, the CDR3 is TGTGCCAGCAGCTCAAATCCGGGGGGCTCGAGCTACACCTTC. Protein sequence: CASSSNPGGSSYTF.

This clone was seen just once. The chain employs TRBV4-1 and TRBJ2-1; TRBD2 matches at 11 bases. V trimming: 4 bases; J trimming: 5 bases; junction bases outside the gene matches: 7. Germline assignment: CDR1 MGHRA and CDR2 YSYEKL. The CDR3 contains 16 residues. CDR3 loop: CASSPTSGSLNNEQFF. In DNA, the CDR3 is TGCGCCAGCAGCCCCACTAGCGGGAGCTTAAACAATGAGCAGTTCTTC.

The rearrangement uses TRBV4-3 and TRBJ1-5; TRBD1 might be the D (6 bases). With 0 bases removed from V and 6 bases from J, the gap between germline ends came to 15 bases. The germline V gene has CDR1 LGHNA and CDR2 YSLEER. The CDR3 is made up of 16 amino acids. In nucleotides, the CDR3 is TGCGCCAGCAGCCAAGATGGGGGGGGCCGGGGTCAGCCCCAGCATTTT. Its protein product is CASSQDGGGRGQPQHF.

This clone has more than one count but fewer than ten. The chain employs TRBV5-4 and TRBJ1-3; 8 bases fit TRBD1. CDR1 and CDR2 from the germline V gene are SGHNT and YYREEE (reference sequence). The trim removed 3 bases at V and 0 bases at J, leaving 14 bases unmatched. CDR3 length equals 19 residues. CDR3 region: CASSYRSRTGPYSGNTIYF. The CDR3 DNA sequence: TGTGCCAGCAGCTATAGGTCGAGGACAGGGCCATACTCTGGAAACACCATATATTTT.

The V gene is TRBV19, the J gene TRBJ2-6; 10 bases fit TRBD1. CDR3 length: 18 amino acids. Germline V gene sequence: CDR1 LNHDA, CDR2 SQIVND (reference sequence). With V trimmed by 6 bases and J by 0 bases, 8 bases remained unmatched. DNA for the CDR3: TGTGCCAGTAGCTCCGGGACAGGGGATTCCTCTGGGGCCAACGTCCTGACTTTC. This codes for CASSSGTGDSSGANVLTF.

This chain joins TRBV7-2 and TRBJ2-3, with TRBD2 identical over 7 bases. CDR3 length: 14 residues. Germline values: CDR1 SGHTA, CDR2 FQGNSA. V gave up 3 bases and J gave up 4 bases; unmatched junction bases: 4. The CDR3 loop is CASSFGTNADTQYF. The CDR3 region has the DNA TGTGCCAGCAGCTTTGGGACTAACGCAGATACGCAGTATTTT.

The chain uses TRBV29-1 and TRBJ1-3; D is undetermined. The CDR3 runs 12 residues. V shed 4 bases and J shed 3 bases, with 7 bases lying between them. Germline assignment: CDR1 SQVTM and CDR2 ANQGSEA. This CDR3 is CSVARSGNTIYF. CDR3 coding DNA: TGCAGCGTTGCACGGAGTGGAAACACCATATATTTT.

This clone has only a few counts. V is TRBV6-5 and J is TRBJ1-5, with D possibly being TRBD1 (6 bases). Germline CDR1 MNHEY, CDR2 SVGAGI. The length of the CDR3 is 15 residues. V was shortened by 5 bases and J by 1 base, with 12 bases between the two germline ends. The CDR3 region is CASSQRQDSNQPQHF. The CDR3 nucleotides read TGTGCCAGCAGTCAAAGACAGGACAGCAATCAGCCCCAGCATTTT.

V and J are TRBV5-1 and TRBJ2-7; 9 positions match TRBD1. Germline CDR1 reads SGHRS; CDR2 reads YFSETQ. With 4 bases clipped from V and 2 bases from J, the junction kept 7 bases outside the gene matches. This CDR3 has 15 amino acids. CDR3 loop: CASSAGQGTTYEQYF. The DNA of the CDR3 is TGCGCCAGCAGCGCGGGACAGGGCACCACCTACGAGCAGTACTTC.

The CDR3: CASSARDRGGQETQYF. The CDR3 DNA follows: TGTGCCAGCAGCGCAAGGGACAGAGGGGGCCAAGAGACCCAGTACTTC. V and J are TRBV11-3 and TRBJ2-5; TRBD1 aligns across 7 bases. V shed 5 bases and J 1 base; nucleotides not matched to a gene: 10. The CDR3 contains 16 residues. Germline CDR1 and CDR2: SGHNT and YENEEA.

CDR3 coding DNA: TGTGCCTCCGGACTAGCGGTCTTAAGTGAGCAGTTCTTC. Its translation: CASGLAVLSEQFF. The V call is TRBV30, the J call TRBJ2-1; 10 bases match TRBD2. Germline lookup yields CDR1 GTSNPN and CDR2 SVGIG (reference sequence). The CDR3 length is 13 residues. The V and J ends lost 7 bases and 9 bases, in that order; junction bases with no gene match: 9.

This sequence joins TRBV14 and TRBJ2-7; a weak D match, TRBD2 (5 bases). The ends were cut back, 0 bases at V and 5 bases at J, with 17 bases in the middle. This CDR3 is 16 amino acids long. From germline, CDR1 is SGHDN and CDR2 FVKESK. DNA of the CDR3: TGTGCCAGCAGCCAAGATGGACCCCTAAATAGCGACGAGCAGTACTTC. Its translation is CASSQDGPLNSDEQYF. Complete variable domain (other parts from reference TRBV14 and TRBJ2-7): EAGVTQFPSHSVIEKGQTVTLRCDPISGHDNLYWYRRVMGKEIKFLLHFVKESKQDESGMPNNRFLAERTGGTYSTLKVQPAELEDSGVYFCASSQDGPLNSDEQYFGPGTRLTVT.